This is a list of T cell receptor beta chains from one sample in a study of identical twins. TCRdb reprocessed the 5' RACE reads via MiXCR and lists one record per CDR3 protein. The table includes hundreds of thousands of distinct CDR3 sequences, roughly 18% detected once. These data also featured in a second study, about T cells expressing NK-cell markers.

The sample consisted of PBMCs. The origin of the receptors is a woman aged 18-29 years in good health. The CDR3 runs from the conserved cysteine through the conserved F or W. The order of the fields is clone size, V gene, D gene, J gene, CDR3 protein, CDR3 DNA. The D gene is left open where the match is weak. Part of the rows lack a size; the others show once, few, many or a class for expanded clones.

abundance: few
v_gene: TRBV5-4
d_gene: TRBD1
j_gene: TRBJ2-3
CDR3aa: CASSLYRGASDTQYF
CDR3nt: TGTGCCAGCAGCCTATACAGGGGCGCATCAGATACGCAGTATTTT

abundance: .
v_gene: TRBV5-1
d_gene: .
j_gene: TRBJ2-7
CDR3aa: CASSSGWSSYEQYF
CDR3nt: TGCGCCAGCAGCTCCGGGTGGAGCTCCTACGAGCAGTACTTC

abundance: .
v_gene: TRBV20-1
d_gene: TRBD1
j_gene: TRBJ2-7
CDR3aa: CSAIGDRFDEQYF
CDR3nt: TGCAGTGCTATAGGGGACAGGTTCGACGAGCAGTACTTC

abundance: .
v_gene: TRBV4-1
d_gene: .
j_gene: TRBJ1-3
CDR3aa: CASSQDRPAGNTIYF
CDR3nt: TGCGCCAGCAGCCAAGATAGACCAGCTGGAAACACCATATATTTT

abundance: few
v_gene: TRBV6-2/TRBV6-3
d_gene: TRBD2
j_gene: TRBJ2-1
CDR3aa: CASRRLAGESLYNEQFF
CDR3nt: TGTGCCAGCAGGCGACTAGCGGGAGAGAGTCTTTACAATGAGCAGTTCTTC

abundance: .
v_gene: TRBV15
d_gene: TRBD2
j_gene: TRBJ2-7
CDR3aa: CATSRETSGRASSYEQYF
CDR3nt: TGTGCCACCAGCAGAGAGACTAGCGGGAGGGCTTCTTCCTACGAGCAGTACTTC

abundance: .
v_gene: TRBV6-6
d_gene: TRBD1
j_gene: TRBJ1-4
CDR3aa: CASKDREAEKLFF
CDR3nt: TGTGCCAGCAAGGACAGGGAGGCTGAAAAACTGTTTTTT

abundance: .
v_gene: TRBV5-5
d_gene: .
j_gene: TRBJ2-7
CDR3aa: CASSLGGTDYYEQYF
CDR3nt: TGTGCCAGCAGCTTGGGCGGGACAGACTACTACGAGCAGTACTTC

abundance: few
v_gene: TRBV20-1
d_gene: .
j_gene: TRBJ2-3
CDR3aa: CSARARPTDTQYF
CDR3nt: TGCAGTGCTAGAGCTAGGCCCACAGATACGCAGTATTTT

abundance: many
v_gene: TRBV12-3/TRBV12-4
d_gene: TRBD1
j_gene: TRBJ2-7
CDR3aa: CASRGTGSSYEQYF
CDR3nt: TGTGCCAGCAGAGGGACAGGAAGCTCCTACGAGCAGTACTTC

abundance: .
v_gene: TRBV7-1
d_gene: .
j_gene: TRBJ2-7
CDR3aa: CASSSASSDEQYF
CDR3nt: TGTGCCAGCAGCTCCGCGAGTAGTGACGAGCAGTACTTC

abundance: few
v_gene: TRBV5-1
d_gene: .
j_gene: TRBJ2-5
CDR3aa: CASAFRRTQETQYF
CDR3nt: TGCGCCAGCGCTTTCAGGAGGACCCAAGAGACCCAGTACTTC

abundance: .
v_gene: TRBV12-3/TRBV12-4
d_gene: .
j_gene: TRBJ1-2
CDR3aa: CASTLLFEGYTF
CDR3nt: TGTGCCAGCACTCTCCTTTTCGAAGGCTACACCTTC

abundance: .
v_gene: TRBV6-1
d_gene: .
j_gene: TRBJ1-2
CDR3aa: CASTSGWGTGYTF
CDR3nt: TGTGCCAGCACCTCAGGGTGGGGCACAGGCTACACCTTC

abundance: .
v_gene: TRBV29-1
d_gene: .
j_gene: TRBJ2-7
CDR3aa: CSVAGLSEQYF
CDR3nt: TGCAGCGTCGCGGGGTTGTCCGAGCAGTACTTC

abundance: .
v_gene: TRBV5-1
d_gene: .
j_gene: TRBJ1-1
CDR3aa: CASSRLDTEAFF
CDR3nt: TGCGCCAGCAGCCGCCTCGACACTGAAGCTTTCTTT

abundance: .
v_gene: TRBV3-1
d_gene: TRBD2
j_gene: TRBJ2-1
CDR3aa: CASKTGTSGKIEQFF
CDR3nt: TGTGCCAGCAAAACCGGGACTAGCGGGAAGATTGAGCAGTTCTTC

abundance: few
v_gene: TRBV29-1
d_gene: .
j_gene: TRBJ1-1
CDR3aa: CSVEEHVNTEAFF
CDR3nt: TGCAGCGTTGAGGAGCACGTGAACACTGAAGCTTTCTTT

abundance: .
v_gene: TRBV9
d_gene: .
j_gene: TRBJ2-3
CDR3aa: CASSATRDTPGDTQYF
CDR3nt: TGTGCCAGCAGCGCGACCCGGGACACCCCAGGTGACACGCAGTATTTT